The subject of this entry is one T cell receptor beta chain. No antigen is known for it. This entry is derived from a study of cytomegalovirus exposure and HLA in healthy donors. Whole-study results and caveats: Later findings reportedly placed an Asian-associated ancestry cluster below the approximately 650-donor mean for N-insertions.

The primer mix had 60 Vbeta and 13 Jbeta primers. Profiling relied on immunoSEQ multiplex PCR, and the TCRdb table lists in-frame clones only, not all of them. This repertoire shows roughly 170,000 clones, 76% found once; its top ten account for about 0.8%. J lost 10 bases, V lost 1 base, and 8 bases had no gene match. The CDR3 is made up of 15 amino acids. The germline V gene has CDR1 SGHVS and CDR2 FQNEAQ. The sample was PBMCs. The origin of this receptor is a female donor in good health and CMV-seronegative. This sequence joins TRBV7-8 and TRBJ1-4; TRBD1 matches 8 bases. The CDR3 loop reads CASSLGGQGGGKLFF. The CDR3 DNA reads TGTGCCAGCAGCTTAGGAGGACAGGGTGGAGGAAAACTGTTTTTT.